This TCR beta chain emerged from a study of T cell changes during pregnancy in multiple sclerosis. This CDR3 contains 11 residues. V gave up 0 bases and J gave up 7 bases, with 4 bases separating them. Germline V gives CDR1 SGHDT, CDR2 YYEEEE. Data came from immunoSEQ multiplex PCR; TCRdb stores just in-frame clones and leaves some out. The table has 100,000 or so clones, around 93% seen once; the top ten hold less than 2%. The V gene is TRBV5-6, the J gene TRBJ1-2, with D uncertain. The origin of this receptor is a female donor with multiple sclerosis, enrolled in a pregnancy study. The sample in question was peripheral blood, obtained after pregnancy. CDR3 sequence (DNA): TGTGCCAGCAGCTTGGCAGGTGGCTACACCTTC. This encodes CASSLAGGYTF.